This T cell receptor (beta chain) was observed in a study of T cells in Graves' hyperthyroidism and ophthalmopathy. Study summary: Blood from the periphery was taken at initial diagnosis, before any treatment.

This clonotype was counted at least ten times. Amplified TCR beta CDR3 regions derived from RNA transcripts. The HTBI primer set was used in a first-round RT-PCR of the TCR CDR3. TCRdb re-called the multiplex PCR reads with MiXCR, one entry per CDR3 protein. The table lists roughly 650,000 distinct CDR3 sequences, about a sixth of them singletons. The germline V and J ends were trimmed by 6 bases and 4 bases, with 15 bases remaining between them. CDR1 MDHEN and CDR2 SYDVKM come from the germline V gene. This CDR3 is 14 amino acids long. This chain links TRBV28 with TRBJ1-2; TRBD1 might be the D (5 bases). Sequencing used blood. This sequence originates from a woman aged 35 to 49 with Graves' ophthalmopathy. This CDR3 is CASRQGASPYGYTF. CDR3 coding DNA: TGTGCCAGCAGGCAAGGGGCCAGTCCCTATGGCTACACCTTC.